Listed below are T cell receptor beta chains from one sample, sequenced in a study of shared clonotypes between healthy human individuals. Profiled with immunoSEQ multiplex PCR; TCRdb holds only in-frame clones, not every one. The sample has about 610,000 clones; around 96% are singletons. The sequenced material came from naive CD8+ T cells sorted from blood. The source of these receptors is a woman in her 30s in good health. CDR3s include the opening cysteine and the closing phenylalanine or tryptophan. The D gene is left open where the match is weak. Clone size is stated in some rows and not others, as once, few, many or a class when expanded.

j_call | v_call | d_call | clone_size | cdr3_length | cdr3_nt | cdr3_aa
TRBJ2-7 | TRBV7-9 | NA | NA | 15 | TGTGCCAGCAGGGGGCCCGGGACGCGGTCGTACGAGCAGTACTTC | CASRGPGTRSYEQYF
TRBJ2-2 | TRBV20-1 | NA | NA | 11 | TGCAGTGCTAGGGTAACCGGGGAGCTGTTTTTT | CSARVTGELFF
TRBJ2-5 | TRBV7-2 | NA | NA | 16 | TGTGCCAGCAGCTTCGCTGGTGGGACGTTCCAAGAGACCCAGTACTTC | CASSFAGGTFQETQYF
TRBJ1-1 | TRBV29-1 | NA | NA | 16 | TGCAGCGTTGCCTGGGAACAACAAACGAAGAACACTGAAGCTTTCTTT | CSVAWEQQTKNTEAFF
TRBJ2-3 | TRBV29-1 | TRBD1 | NA | 14 | TGCAGCGTTGGAGGGACAGGGATCACAGATACGCAGTATTTT | CSVGGTGITDTQYF
TRBJ1-2 | TRBV9 | TRBD1 | NA | 12 | TGTGCCAGCAGCTATACAGGGGAGGGCTACACCTTC | CASSYTGEGYTF
TRBJ2-7 | TRBV25-1 | NA | once | 11 | TGTGCCAGCAGTGCCAACTACGAGCAGTACTTC | CASSANYEQYF
TRBJ1-2 | TRBV27 | NA | NA | 14 | TGTGCCAGCAGTTTGACAGCGACTAACTATGGCTACACCTTC | CASSLTATNYGYTF
TRBJ2-1 | TRBV7-9 | NA | NA | 14 | TGTGCCAGCAGCCCGGCGTGGGGGTACAATGAGCAGTTCTTC | CASSPAWGYNEQFF
TRBJ2-1 | TRBV19 | NA | few | 15 | TGTGCCAGTAGTATAAGCGGATCACCCTACAATGAGCAGTTCTTC | CASSISGSPYNEQFF
TRBJ2-7 | TRBV10-1 | TRBD1 | NA | 14 | TGCGCCAGCAGTGCCGGGACAGGACCCTACGAGCAGTACTTC | CASSAGTGPYEQYF
TRBJ1-1 | TRBV30 | NA | NA | 12 | TGTGCCTGGAGGAAGGTGGGTACTGAAGCTTTCTTT | CAWRKVGTEAFF
TRBJ2-7 | TRBV7-9 | NA | NA | 13 | TGTGCCAGCAGCTTAAGTCTTGTCTACGAGCAGTACTTC | CASSLSLVYEQYF
TRBJ1-1 | TRBV27 | NA | NA | 17 | TGTGCCAGCAGTTCCGCCGCCCACATCCAGGGTCAGGGTGAAGCTTTCTTT | CASSSAAHIQGQGEAFF
TRBJ2-2 | TRBV5-6 | NA | once | 12 | TGTGCCAGCAGCCCCCCCGACGGGGAGCTGTTTTTT | CASSPPDGELFF
TRBJ2-7 | TRBV10-1 | NA | NA | 13 | TGCGCCAGCAGTGATTACCGGTTCTACGAGCAGTACTTC | CASSDYRFYEQYF
TRBJ2-3 | TRBV27 | NA | NA | 10 | TGTGCCAGCAGTTCAGATACGCAGTATTTT | CASSSDTQYF
TRBJ2-5 | TRBV28 | NA | once | 18 | TGTGCCAGCAGCCATGCGGTACAGTCAGGCGCTCCCCAAGAGACCCAGTACTTC | CASSHAVQSGAPQETQYF
TRBJ2-2 | TRBV4-2 | NA | NA | 17 | TGTGCCAGCAGCCCACAGGGGGACTACCTAAACACCGGGGAGCTGTTTTTT | CASSPQGDYLNTGELFF
TRBJ2-7 | TRBV2 | NA | NA | 15 | TGTGCCAGCAGTGAATTTTTCGGTAGAGGTTACGAGCAGTACTTC | CASSEFFGRGYEQYF
TRBJ2-7 | TRBV6-1 | NA | once | 13 | TGTGCCAGCAGTGAAGCGGGAGATTACGAGCAGTACTTC | CASSEAGDYEQYF
TRBJ2-1 | TRBV4-1 | TRBD2 | NA | 16 | TGCGCCAGCAGCCAAAGAGGGACTAGCGCTTACAATGAGCAGTTCTTC | CASSQRGTSAYNEQFF
TRBJ2-7 | TRBV27 | TRBD2 | NA | 17 | TGTGCCAGCAGTCGCGGGAGCCCAGTGCCCTACTCCTACGAGCAGTACTTC | CASSRGSPVPYSYEQYF
TRBJ1-1 | TRBV28 | NA | NA | 14 | TGTGCCAGCAGTCTCCGGGGGGGGATACCTGAAGCTTTCTTT | CASSLRGGIPEAFF
TRBJ2-7 | TRBV7-9 | TRBD1 | NA | 15 | TGTGCCAGCAGCTTACCCAGACAGGGGTCCTACGAGCAGTACTTC | CASSLPRQGSYEQYF
TRBJ2-7 | TRBV19 | TRBD1 | NA | 17 | TGTGCCAGTAGTATAGATGAAACGACAGGGGCCACCTACGAGCAGTACTTC | CASSIDETTGATYEQYF
TRBJ2-1 | TRBV6-4 | TRBD2 | NA | 15 | TGTGCCAGCAGTGACTTTGCGGGAGCAAACAATGAGCAGTTCTTC | CASSDFAGANNEQFF
TRBJ1-6 | TRBV6-5 | NA | NA | 14 | TGTGCCAGCAGTACGACAGACTATAATTCACCCCTCCACTTT | CASSTTDYNSPLHF
TRBJ1-1 | TRBV11-2 | NA | NA | 13 | TGTGCCAGCAGCTTCGGACTGAGCACTGAAGCTTTCTTT | CASSFGLSTEAFF
TRBJ2-7 | TRBV6-5 | TRBD1 | NA | 16 | TGTGCCAGCAGTTACTCAGCCGCGGACAGGTCCTACGAGCAGTACTTC | CASSYSAADRSYEQYF
TRBJ1-1 | TRBV27 | NA | once | 14 | TGTGCCAGCAGTATGACAGAATCGAACACTGAAGCTTTCTTT | CASSMTESNTEAFF
TRBJ2-7 | TRBV29-1 | NA | once | 10 | TGCAGCGCTAGGGGGGACGAGCAGTACTTC | CSARGDEQYF
TRBJ2-7 | TRBV11-2 | NA | few | 13 | TGTGCCAGCAGCTTAGGACTAGCCTACGAGCAGTACTTC | CASSLGLAYEQYF
TRBJ2-7 | TRBV5-4 | TRBD2 | NA | 17 | TGTGCCAGCAGCTTGGCCCACGGGAGGGGGACACACTACGAGCAGTACTTC | CASSLAHGRGTHYEQYF
TRBJ2-1 | TRBV7-9 | NA | NA | 15 | TGTGCCAGCAGCTTACTCGGCTACTCCTACAATGAGCAGTTCTTC | CASSLLGYSYNEQFF
TRBJ1-5 | TRBV7-8 | TRBD1 | NA | 16 | TGTGCCAGCAGCTTGGGGACAGGGGTTTCGGGACAGCCCCAGCATTTT | CASSLGTGVSGQPQHF
TRBJ1-3 | TRBV6-5 | NA | NA | 15 | TGTGCCAGCAGCATAGGACAGACTCATGGAAACACCATATATTTT | CASSIGQTHGNTIYF
TRBJ2-7 | TRBV28 | TRBD1 | NA | 14 | TGTGCCAGCAGCACCGGGACAGGACTCTACGAGCAGTACTTC | CASSTGTGLYEQYF
TRBJ2-3 | TRBV7-9 | NA | NA | 13 | TGTGCCAGCAGCTGGCAGGGTGCAGATACGCAGTATTTT | CASSWQGADTQYF
TRBJ2-1 | TRBV4-1 | TRBD1 | NA | 15 | TGCGCCAGCAGCCAAGGAAAGGGGGCTTACAATGAGCAGTTCTTC | CASSQGKGAYNEQFF
TRBJ2-5 | TRBV5-6 | NA | NA | 15 | TGTGCCAGCAGCTTGGGGGACTTGGATTTGGAGACCCAGTACTTC | CASSLGDLDLETQYF
TRBJ1-1 | TRBV2 | NA | NA | 13 | TGTGCCATTCCAGGGGTAGCGAACACTGAAGCTTTCTTT | CAIPGVANTEAFF
TRBJ2-5 | TRBV28 | TRBD2 | NA | 14 | TGTGCCAGCAGTGTTAGCGGGAGGTCAGAGACCCAGTACTTC | CASSVSGRSETQYF
TRBJ2-2 | TRBV19 | NA | NA | 15 | TGTGCCAGTAGCTCTAGAATTCCGGGTCCCGGGGAGCTGTTTTTT | CASSSRIPGPGELFF
TRBJ2-7 | TRBV19 | TRBD1 | NA | 14 | TGTGCCAGTAGTATGGGACAGGGAGGCTACGAGCAGTACTTC | CASSMGQGGYEQYF
TRBJ2-7 | TRBV6-6 | NA | NA | 15 | TGTGCCAGCAGCCATGTGGCGGGAAGATGGTACGAGCAGTACTTC | CASSHVAGRWYEQYF
TRBJ1-4 | TRBV28 | TRBD1 | NA | 13 | TGTGCCAGCAGTTACAGGGGTAATGAAAAACTGTTTTTT | CASSYRGNEKLFF
TRBJ2-7 | TRBV7-9 | TRBD1 | NA | 15 | TGTGCCAGCAGCTTCACCACGACAGGGTCCTACGAGCAGTACTTC | CASSFTTTGSYEQYF
TRBJ2-7 | TRBV29-1 | NA | NA | 14 | TGCAGCGTGGTCCTGGCAGGACCTTACTACGAGCAGTACTTC | CSVVLAGPYYEQYF
TRBJ1-2 | TRBV7-9 | NA | NA | 15 | TGTGCCAGCAGCTTATCCGACAGTTCGGACTATGGCTACACCTTC | CASSLSDSSDYGYTF
TRBJ2-3 | TRBV27 | TRBD2 | NA | 16 | TGTGCCAGCAGTTTAGGGACTAGCGGGAGAACAGATACGCAGTATTTT | CASSLGTSGRTDTQYF
TRBJ2-1 | TRBV28 | NA | NA | 12 | TGTGCCAGCAGTTTAGAAAACAATGAGCAGTTCTTC | CASSLENNEQFF
TRBJ2-7 | TRBV10-3 | NA | once | 12 | TGTGCCATCAGTGAGGCAAGCCACGAGCAGTACTTC | CAISEASHEQYF